Here is one TCR beta chain with its context. What it recognizes is unknown. V shed 0 bases and J 6 bases; nucleotides not matched to a gene: 7. Germline loops: CDR1 SGHDT, CDR2 YYEEEE. The CDR3 loop spans 16 amino acids. These data are taken from a study of graft-versus-host responses after intestinal transplantation. Profiling relied on immunoSEQ multiplex PCR, and the TCRdb table lists in-frame clones only, not all of them. The sample has over 55,000 clones, approximately 84% seen once. This chain uses TRBV5-6 with TRBJ1-5; 9 bases match TRBD1. The sample consisted of unstimulated CD4+ T cells sorted from spleen or lymph node cells, taken before transplant. The clonotype comes from a human donor who was the organ donor for an intestinal transplant. CDR3 bases: TGTGCCAGCAGCTTGGGCGGGACAGGGAATAGTCAGCCCCAGCATTTT. It encodes CASSLGGTGNSQPQHF.